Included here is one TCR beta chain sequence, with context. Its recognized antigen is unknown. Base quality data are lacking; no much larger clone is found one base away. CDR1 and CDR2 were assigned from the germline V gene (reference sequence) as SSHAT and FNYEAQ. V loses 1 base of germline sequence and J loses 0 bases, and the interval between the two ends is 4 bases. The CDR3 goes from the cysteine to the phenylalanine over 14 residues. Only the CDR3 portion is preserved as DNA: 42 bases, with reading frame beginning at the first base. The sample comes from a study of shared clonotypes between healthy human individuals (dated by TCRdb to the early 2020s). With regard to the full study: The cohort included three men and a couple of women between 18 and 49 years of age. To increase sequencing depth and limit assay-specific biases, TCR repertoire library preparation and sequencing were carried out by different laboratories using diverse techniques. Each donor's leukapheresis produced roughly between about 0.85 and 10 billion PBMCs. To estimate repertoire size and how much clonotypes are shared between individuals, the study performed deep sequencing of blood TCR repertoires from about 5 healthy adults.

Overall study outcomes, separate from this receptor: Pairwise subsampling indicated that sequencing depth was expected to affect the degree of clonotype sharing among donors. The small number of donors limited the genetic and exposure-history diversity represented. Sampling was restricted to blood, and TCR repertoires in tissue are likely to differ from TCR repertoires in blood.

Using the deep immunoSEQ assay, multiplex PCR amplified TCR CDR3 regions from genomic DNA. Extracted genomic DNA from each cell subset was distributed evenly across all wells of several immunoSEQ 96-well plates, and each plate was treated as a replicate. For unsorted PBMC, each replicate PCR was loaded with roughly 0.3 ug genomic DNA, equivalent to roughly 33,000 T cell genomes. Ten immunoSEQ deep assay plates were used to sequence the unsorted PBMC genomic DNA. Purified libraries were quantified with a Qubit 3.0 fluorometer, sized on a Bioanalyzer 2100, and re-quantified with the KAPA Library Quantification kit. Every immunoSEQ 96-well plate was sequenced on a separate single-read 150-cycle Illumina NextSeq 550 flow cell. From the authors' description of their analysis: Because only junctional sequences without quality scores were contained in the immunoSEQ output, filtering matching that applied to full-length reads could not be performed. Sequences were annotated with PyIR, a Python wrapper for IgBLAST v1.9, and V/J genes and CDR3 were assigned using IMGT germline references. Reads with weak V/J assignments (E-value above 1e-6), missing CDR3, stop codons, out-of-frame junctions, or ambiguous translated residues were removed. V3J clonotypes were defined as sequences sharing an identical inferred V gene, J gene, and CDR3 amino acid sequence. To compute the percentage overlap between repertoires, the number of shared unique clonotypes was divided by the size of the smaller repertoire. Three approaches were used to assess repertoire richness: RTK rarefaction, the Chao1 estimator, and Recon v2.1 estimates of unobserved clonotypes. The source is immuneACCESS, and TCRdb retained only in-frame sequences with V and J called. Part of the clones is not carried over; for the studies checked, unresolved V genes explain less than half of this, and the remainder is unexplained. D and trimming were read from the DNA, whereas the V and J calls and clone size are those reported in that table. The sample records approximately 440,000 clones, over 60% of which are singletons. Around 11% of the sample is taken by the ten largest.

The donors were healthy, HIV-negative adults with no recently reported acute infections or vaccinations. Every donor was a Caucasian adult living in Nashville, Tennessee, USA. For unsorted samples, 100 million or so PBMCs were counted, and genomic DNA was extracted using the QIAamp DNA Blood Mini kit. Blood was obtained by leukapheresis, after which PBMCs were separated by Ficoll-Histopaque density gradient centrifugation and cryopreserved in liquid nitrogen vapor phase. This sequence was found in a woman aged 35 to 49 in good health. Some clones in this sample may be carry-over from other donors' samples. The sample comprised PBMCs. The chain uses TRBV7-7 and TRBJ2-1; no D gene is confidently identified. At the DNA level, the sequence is TGTGCCAGCAGCTTAGGCGCCTCCTACAATGAGCAGTTCTTC. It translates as CASSLGASYNEQFF.